This TCR beta chain was sequenced during a study of T cells in Graves' hyperthyroidism and ophthalmopathy. Amplification targeted TCR beta CDR3 regions from RNA transcripts. Carried out on the TCR CDR3, a first-round RT-PCR used the HTBI primer set. Using its own MiXCR run on the multiplex PCR reads, TCRdb lists one record per CDR3 protein. The sample consists of 300,000 to 450,000 distinct CDR3 sequences, 15% to 19% of them appearing once. This clonotype was detected many times. V was clipped by 0 bases and J by 3 bases, with 3 bases between them. Per germline, CDR1 MNHEY and CDR2 SVGEGT. The CDR3 is made up of 12 amino acids. Hyperthyroidism was newly diagnosed in patients aged 18 to 65 (duration under 2 months). The blood sample was taken at first hyperthyroidism diagnosis, before any ophthalmopathy symptoms.

This chain uses TRBV6-2 or TRBV6-3 with TRBJ2-7; unclear D gene. This TCR was recovered from a woman aged 18-29 years with Graves' hyperthyroidism that later progressed to Graves' ophthalmopathy. Sequencing was performed on blood. CDR3 residues: CASSYSVYEQYF. CDR3 in DNA: TGTGCCAGCAGTTACTCAGTCTACGAGCAGTACTTC.